This entry concerns a single T cell receptor beta chain. This sample was taken from a study of T cell repertoires in ileal Crohn's disease. The CDR3 has 13 residues. Looked up from germline, CDR1 is LNHDA and CDR2 is SQIVND (reference sequence). Trimming removed 8 bases from V and 1 base from J, with 10 bases in between. Noted time point: neoterminal ileum biopsy at postoperative endoscopy, about 6 months after surgery. The table came from immunoSEQ multiplex PCR; TCRdb's copy has only in-frame clones and leaves some out. The data hold approximately 14,000 clones, with 65% to 80% observed a single time.

Sequenced material: ileal tissue. The sequence came from an adult with Crohn's disease. V and J are TRBV19 and TRBJ2-3; possible D gene TRBD2, 6 bases. The CDR3: CASSEGGTDTQYF. In DNA, the CDR3 is TGTGCCAGTTCGGAGGGTGGCACAGATACGCAGTATTTT.